These T cell receptor beta chains were read from a single sample in a study of cytomegalovirus exposure and HLA in healthy donors. Measured with immunoSEQ multiplex PCR; TCRdb has only the in-frame clones, and not every one. In the table there are tens of thousands of clones, about 69% of which are singletons. The sample taken for sequencing was PBMCs. The receptors originated from a woman aged 40-49 years in good health and CMV-seropositive. Each CDR3 is given with its conserved first and last residue. A D gene is named only where the DNA matches it firmly. The listing skips clone size in some rows; elsewhere it reads once, few, many or a size class.

v_call,clone_size,cdr3_length,j_call,d_call,cdr3_nt,cdr3_aa
TRBV5-8,NA,16,TRBJ1-1,TRBD1,TGTGCCAGCAGTAACTACAGGGGGCCTAGGAACACTGAAGCTTTCTTT,CASSNYRGPRNTEAFF
TRBV5-6,few,14,TRBJ2-1,NA,TGTGCCAGCAGCTTGGTGGTGGGGGCCGATGAGCAGTTCTTC,CASSLVVGADEQFF
TRBV5-4,NA,13,TRBJ2-1,TRBD1,TGTGCCAGCAGCTGGGACAGGGCAGAGGAGCAGTTCTTC,CASSWDRAEEQFF
TRBV30,NA,12,TRBJ1-1,NA,TGTGCCTGGACCGGGTCGGGCACTGAAGCTTTCTTT,CAWTGSGTEAFF
TRBV7-2,NA,13,TRBJ2-5,NA,TGTGCCAGCAGCTCCAGCCCGGCGGGGACCCAGTACTTC,CASSSSPAGTQYF
TRBV6-1,NA,18,TRBJ2-3,NA,TGTGCCAGCAGTGAAATAGATGAGTCCCCCCGGGGCACAGATACGCAGTATTTT,CASSEIDESPRGTDTQYF
TRBV2,once,16,TRBJ1-5,TRBD1,TGTGCCAGCAGCGATTCGACAGGGGGACTTTCTCAGCCCCAGCATTTT,CASSDSTGGLSQPQHF
TRBV5-1,NA,21,TRBJ2-1,TRBD1,TGCGCCAGCAGCTCTCCCGACGCGGACAGGGGGTTACACAATACCTACAATGAGCAGTTCTTC,CASSSPDADRGLHNTYNEQFF
TRBV5-4,NA,15,TRBJ2-1,TRBD2,TGTGCCAGCAGCTTAGGACTAGCGGGAGGCAATGAGCAGTTCTTC,CASSLGLAGGNEQFF
TRBV6-5,NA,13,TRBJ2-7,NA,TGTGCCACCACAAAGGGCGGGGACTACGAGCAGTACTTC,CATTKGGDYEQYF
TRBV4-1,NA,15,TRBJ2-5,TRBD1,TGCGCCAGCAGCCAAGCCCGACAGGGCCCAGAGACCCAGTACTTC,CASSQARQGPETQYF
TRBV5-1,NA,15,TRBJ1-4,TRBD1,TGCGCCAGCAGCTTGGTTGGGGACAGGGGAGAAAAACTGTTTTTT,CASSLVGDRGEKLFF
TRBV19,NA,18,TRBJ2-3,NA,TGTGCCAGTAGTACCGCATTTTTCGGCAGGGGAAGCACAGATACGCAGTATTTT,CASSTAFFGRGSTDTQYF
TRBV15,NA,15,TRBJ2-7,TRBD1,TGTGCCACCAGCTCCCACAGGGGGCAGGGGTACGAGCAGTACTTC,CATSSHRGQGYEQYF
TRBV30,NA,13,TRBJ2-7,TRBD1,TGTGCCTGGAGTCAGGGGGTAGCCTACGAGCAGTACTTC,CAWSQGVAYEQYF
TRBV5-4,NA,13,TRBJ2-5,TRBD1,TGTGCCAGCAGCTTGGCAGGGGGCGAGACCCAGTACTTC,CASSLAGGETQYF
TRBV10-1,NA,14,TRBJ1-2,TRBD1,TGCGCCAGCAGTCGGACAGGGGGCATCTATGGCTACACCTTC,CASSRTGGIYGYTF
TRBV27,NA,14,TRBJ1-4,TRBD1,TGTGCCAGCAGTTGGACAGGGGGCTTTGAAAAACTGTTTTTT,CASSWTGGFEKLFF
TRBV27,NA,15,TRBJ1-3,TRBD1,TGTGCCAGCAGGATGACAGGGAATGCTGGAAACACCATATATTTT,CASRMTGNAGNTIYF
TRBV2,NA,14,TRBJ2-7,TRBD1,TGTGCCAGCAGTGAGGACAGGGCCCCCTACGAGCAGTACTTC,CASSEDRAPYEQYF